The rows below give T cell receptor beta chains drawn from one sample of a study of control samples from healthy donors and cancer patients. This table comes from immunoSEQ multiplex PCR, and its TCRdb copy is limited to in-frame clones, with some not included. Of 78,000 or so clones in the sample, about 88% were seen once. The sample consisted of blood. Source of these receptors: a woman in her 50s in good health. Both conserved end residues are part of each CDR3. D genes are given only for firm matches. Size is stated for part of the rows, as once, few or many counts, or as a class when the clone is expanded.

>once|TRBJ2-7|TRBV6-5|TRBD1
TGTGCCAGCAGTTACTCGAAGGGGGCCTCCTACGAGCAGTACTTC
CASSYSKGASYEQYF
>-|TRBJ2-7|TRBV7-2|-
TGTGCCAGCAGCCGTGACCAGGGTTTCGAGCAGTACTTC
CASSRDQGFEQYF
>-|TRBJ2-1|TRBV3-1/TRBV3-2|TRBD2
TGTGCCAGCAGCCAAGCGAAGCGGGGGGAAGGTGATGAGCAGTTCTTC
CASSQAKRGEGDEQFF
>-|TRBJ1-2|TRBV3-1/TRBV3-2|-
TGTGCCAGCAGCCTGGGGAGAGATGGCTACACCTTC
CASSLGRDGYTF
>-|TRBJ2-2|TRBV27|-
TGTGCCAGCAGTTTTGTCGGGGCCGGGGAGCTGTTTTTT
CASSFVGAGELFF
>-|TRBJ2-7|TRBV5-4|-
TGTGCCAGCAGCCAACAGACCGGGTCCCTCTACGAGCAGTACTTC
CASSQQTGSLYEQYF
>-|TRBJ2-1|TRBV6-6|TRBD2
TGTGCCAGCAGTTACTTAGCGGGTCAAGAGGAGTTCTTC
CASSYLAGQEEFF
>-|TRBJ2-4|TRBV6-5|TRBD1
TGTGCCAGCAAAGGACAGGGGGCCAACATTCAGTACTTC
CASKGQGANIQYF
>-|TRBJ2-7|TRBV11-2|-
TGTGCCAGCAGCTTCCAGAAGGGCCCCTACGAGCAGTACTTC
CASSFQKGPYEQYF
>-|TRBJ1-4|TRBV11-2|TRBD1
TGTGCCAGCAGCGTACAGGGGGAAAAACTGTTTTTT
CASSVQGEKLFF